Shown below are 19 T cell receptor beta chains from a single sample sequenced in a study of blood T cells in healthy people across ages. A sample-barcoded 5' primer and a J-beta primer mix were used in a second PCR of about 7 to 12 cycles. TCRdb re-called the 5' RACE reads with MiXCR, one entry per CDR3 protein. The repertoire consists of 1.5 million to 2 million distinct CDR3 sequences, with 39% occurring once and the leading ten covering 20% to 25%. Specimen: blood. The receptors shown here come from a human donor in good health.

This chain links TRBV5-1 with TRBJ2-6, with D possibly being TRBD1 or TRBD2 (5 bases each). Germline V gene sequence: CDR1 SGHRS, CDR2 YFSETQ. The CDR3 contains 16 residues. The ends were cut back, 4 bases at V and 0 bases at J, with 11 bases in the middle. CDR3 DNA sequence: TGCGCCAGCAGCCCCATGGGGACCTCTGGGGCCAACGTCCTGACTTTC. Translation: CASSPMGTSGANVLTF.

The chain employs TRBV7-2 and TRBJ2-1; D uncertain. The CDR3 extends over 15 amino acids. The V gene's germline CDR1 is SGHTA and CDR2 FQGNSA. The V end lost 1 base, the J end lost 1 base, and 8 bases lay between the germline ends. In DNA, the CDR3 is TGTGCCAGCAGCTTAGTGTCTTCTTCCTACAATGAGCAGTTCTTC. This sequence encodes CASSLVSSSYNEQFF. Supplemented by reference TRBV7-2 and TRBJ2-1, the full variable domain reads GAGVSQSPSNKVTEKGKDVELRCDPISGHTALYWYRQSLGQGLEFLIYFQGNSAPDKSGLPSDRFSAERTGGSVSTLTIQRTQQEDSAVYLCASSLVSSSYNEQFFGPGTRLTVL.

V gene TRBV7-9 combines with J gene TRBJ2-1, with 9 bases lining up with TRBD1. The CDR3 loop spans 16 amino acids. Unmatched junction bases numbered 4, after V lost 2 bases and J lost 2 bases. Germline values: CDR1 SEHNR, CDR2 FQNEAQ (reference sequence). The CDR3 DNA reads TGTGCCAGCAGCTTAACCGGACAGGGGACCTACAATGAGCAGTTCTTC. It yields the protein CASSLTGQGTYNEQFF. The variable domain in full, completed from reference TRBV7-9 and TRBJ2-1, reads DTGVSQNPRHKITKRGQNVTFRCDPISEHNRLYWYRQTLGQGPEFLTYFQNEAQLEKSRLLSDRFSAERPKGSFSTLEIQRTEQGDSAMYLCASSLTGQGTYNEQFFGPGTRLTVL.

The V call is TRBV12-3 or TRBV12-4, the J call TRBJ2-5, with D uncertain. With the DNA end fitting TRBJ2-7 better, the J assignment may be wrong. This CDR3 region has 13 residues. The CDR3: CASSIEVNYEQYF. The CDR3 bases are TGTGCCAGCAGTATAGAGGTAAACTACGAGCAGTACTTC.

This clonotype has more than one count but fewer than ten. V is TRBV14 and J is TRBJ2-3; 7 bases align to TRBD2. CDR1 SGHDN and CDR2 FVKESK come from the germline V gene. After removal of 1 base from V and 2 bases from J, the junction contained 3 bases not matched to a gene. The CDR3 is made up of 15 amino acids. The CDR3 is CASSQAGTNTDTQYF. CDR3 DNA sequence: TGTGCCAGCAGCCAAGCCGGGACTAACACAGATACGCAGTATTTT.

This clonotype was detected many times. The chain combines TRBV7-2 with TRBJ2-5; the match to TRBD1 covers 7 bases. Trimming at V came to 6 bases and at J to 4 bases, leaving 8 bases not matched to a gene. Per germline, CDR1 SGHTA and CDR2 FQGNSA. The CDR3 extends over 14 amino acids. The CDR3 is CASSSTGVGETQYF. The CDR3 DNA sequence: TGTGCCAGCAGTTCTACAGGGGTCGGAGAGACCCAGTACTTC.

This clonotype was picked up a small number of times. CDR3 bases: TGTGCCAGCAAGAATTCAGGGTGGGGTACTCACTATGGCTACACCTTC. Translating gives CASKNSGWGTHYGYTF. V gene TRBV28 combines with J gene TRBJ1-2, with a weak D call TRBD1 (5 bases). Germline V CDR1 and CDR2: MDHEN, SYDVKM. The CDR3 loop spans 16 amino acids. V lost 7 bases and J lost 3, with 21 bases in between.

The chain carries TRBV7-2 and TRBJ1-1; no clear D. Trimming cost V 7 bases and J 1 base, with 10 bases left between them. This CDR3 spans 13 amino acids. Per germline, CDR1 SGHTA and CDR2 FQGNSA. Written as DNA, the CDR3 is TGTGCCAGCACCCCTAATCCGAACACTGAAGCTTTCTTT. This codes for CASTPNPNTEAFF. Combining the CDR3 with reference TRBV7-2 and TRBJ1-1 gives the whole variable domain GAGVSQSPSNKVTEKGKDVELRCDPISGHTALYWYRQSLGQGLEFLIYFQGNSAPDKSGLPSDRFSAERTGGSVSTLTIQRTQQEDSAVYLCASTPNPNTEAFFGQGTRLTVV.

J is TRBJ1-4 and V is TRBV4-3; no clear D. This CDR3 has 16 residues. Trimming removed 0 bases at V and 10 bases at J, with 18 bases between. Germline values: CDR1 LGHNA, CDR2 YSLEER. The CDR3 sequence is CASSQDGARPMGKLFF. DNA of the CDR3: TGCGCCAGCAGCCAAGACGGTGCACGTCCGATGGGAAAACTGTTTTTT.

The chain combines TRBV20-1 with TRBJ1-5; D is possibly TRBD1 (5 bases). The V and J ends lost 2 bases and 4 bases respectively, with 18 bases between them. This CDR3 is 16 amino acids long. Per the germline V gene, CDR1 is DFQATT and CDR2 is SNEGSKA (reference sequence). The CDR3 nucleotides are TGCAGTGCTAGACCCAACGGGGGGGTAGGAAATCAGCCCCAGCATTTT. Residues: CSARPNGGVGNQPQHF.

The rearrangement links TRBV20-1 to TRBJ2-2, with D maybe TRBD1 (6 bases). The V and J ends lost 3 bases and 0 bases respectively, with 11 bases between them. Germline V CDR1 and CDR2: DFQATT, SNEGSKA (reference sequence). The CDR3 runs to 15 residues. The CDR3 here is CSASRWGPNTGELFF. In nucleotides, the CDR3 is TGCAGTGCTAGTCGTTGGGGGCCGAACACCGGGGAGCTGTTTTTT.

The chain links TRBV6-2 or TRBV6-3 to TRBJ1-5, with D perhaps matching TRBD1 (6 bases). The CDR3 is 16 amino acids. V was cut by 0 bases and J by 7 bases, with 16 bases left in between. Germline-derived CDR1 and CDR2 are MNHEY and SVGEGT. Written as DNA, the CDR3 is TGTGCCAGCAGTTACTCCGGCAGGGGATTGCAGCAGCCCCAGCATTTT. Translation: CASSYSGRGLQQPQHF.

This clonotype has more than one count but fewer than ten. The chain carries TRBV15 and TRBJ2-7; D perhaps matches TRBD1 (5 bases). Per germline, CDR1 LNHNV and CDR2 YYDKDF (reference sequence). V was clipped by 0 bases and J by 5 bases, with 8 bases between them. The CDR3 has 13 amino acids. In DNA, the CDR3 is TGTGCCACCAGCAGAGAACCCAGGGACGAGCAGTACTTC. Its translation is CATSREPRDEQYF.

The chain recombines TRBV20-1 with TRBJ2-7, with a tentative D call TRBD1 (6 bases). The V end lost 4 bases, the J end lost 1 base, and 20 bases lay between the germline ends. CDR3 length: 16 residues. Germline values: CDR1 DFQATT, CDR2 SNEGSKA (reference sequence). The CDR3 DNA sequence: TGCAGTGCTACCAGATGGGCCAAGACAGGTTCCTACGAGCAGTACTTC. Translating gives CSATRWAKTGSYEQYF.

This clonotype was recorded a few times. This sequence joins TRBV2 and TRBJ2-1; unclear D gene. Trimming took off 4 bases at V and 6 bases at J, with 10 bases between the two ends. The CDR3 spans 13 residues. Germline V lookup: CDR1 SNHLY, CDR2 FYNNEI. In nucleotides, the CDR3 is TGTGCCAGCAGTGTTGGGTTCCTCAATGAGCAGTTCTTC. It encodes CASSVGFLNEQFF.

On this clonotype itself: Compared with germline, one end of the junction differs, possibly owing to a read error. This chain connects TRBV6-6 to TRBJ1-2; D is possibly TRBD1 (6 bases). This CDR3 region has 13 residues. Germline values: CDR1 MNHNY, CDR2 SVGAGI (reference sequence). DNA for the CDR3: TGTGGCAGCAGTAAAACAGGGATTGAGGACTACACCTTC. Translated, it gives CGSSKTGIEDYTF.

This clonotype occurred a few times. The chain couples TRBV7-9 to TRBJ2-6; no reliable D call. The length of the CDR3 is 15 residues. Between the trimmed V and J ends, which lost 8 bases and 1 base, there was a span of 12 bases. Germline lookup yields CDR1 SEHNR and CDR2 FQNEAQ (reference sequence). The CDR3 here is CASVPVESGANVLTF. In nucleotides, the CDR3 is TGTGCCAGCGTCCCAGTAGAATCTGGGGCCAACGTCCTGACTTTC.

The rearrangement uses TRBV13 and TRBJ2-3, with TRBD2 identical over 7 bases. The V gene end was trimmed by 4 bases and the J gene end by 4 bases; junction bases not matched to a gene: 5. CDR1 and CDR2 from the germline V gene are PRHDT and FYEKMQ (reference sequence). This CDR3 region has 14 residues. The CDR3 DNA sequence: TGTGCCAGCAGCTATGGACTAGGGTCAGATACGCAGTATTTT. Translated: CASSYGLGSDTQYF.

CDR3 DNA: TGCGCCAGCAGCTTTTTGACAGTCTCCTACGAGCAGTACTTC. Translation: CASSFLTVSYEQYF. The chain uses TRBV5-1 and TRBJ2-7; tentatively, D is TRBD1 (5 bases). V shed 2 bases and J shed 0 bases, with 9 bases lying between them. The germline V gene has CDR1 SGHRS and CDR2 YFSETQ. This CDR3 contains 14 residues.